Each of the 8 T cell receptor beta chains below was sequenced from the same sample in a study of blood T cell repertoires in COVID-19. Repertoires were generated with immunoSEQ multiplex PCR, while TCRdb's copy carries only in-frame clones and drops some. Here the sample spans approximately 230,000 clones, around 82% being singletons. The sequencing sample was made of peripheral blood. These receptors came from a woman of 80 years or more with active or convalescent COVID-19.

The CDR3 bases are TGTGCCAGCAGGGCGGACTCTGCTAACTATGGCTACACCTTC. Encoded protein: CASRADSANYGYTF. This chain links TRBV6-5 with TRBJ1-2; D not certain. CDR1 is MNHEY, CDR2 SVGAGI, per germline. V lost 6 bases to trimming and J lost 0 bases, with 11 bases between them. CDR3 length: 14 amino acids.

The chain has TRBV24-1 and TRBJ2-5; 7 nucleotides match TRBD1. The CDR3 has 15 amino acids. Germline V gene lookup returns CDR1 KGHDR and CDR2 SFDVKD. The V gene end was trimmed by 3 bases and the J gene end by 5 bases; junction bases not matched to a gene: 8. The CDR3 DNA sequence: TGTGCCACCAGTGATCCGTCAGGGGGATATGAGACCCAGTACTTC. Translated: CATSDPSGGYETQYF.

V is TRBV2 and J is TRBJ1-5; 7 nucleotides agree with TRBD1. This CDR3 has 14 amino acids. CDR1 is SNHLY and CDR2 is FYNNEI in the germline V gene. Losses at the gene ends were 5 bases for V and 2 bases for J; bases not matched to a gene: 3. CDR3 sequence (DNA): TGTGCCAGCAGTTGGGACAGCGGCAATCAGCCCCAGCATTTT. Its translation is CASSWDSGNQPQHF.

This sequence joins TRBV7-9 and TRBJ1-2, with 8 bases that match TRBD1. J lost 9 bases, V lost 2 bases, and 11 bases had no gene match. This CDR3 has 15 residues. Germline CDR1 and CDR2: SEHNR and FQNEAQ (reference sequence). The DNA of the CDR3 is TGTGCCAGCAGCTTAACCGGGACAGGTCGCTCGAGCTACACCTTC. It translates to CASSLTGTGRSSYTF.

This chain links TRBV5-5 with TRBJ1-3; D possibly corresponds to TRBD1 (5 bases). The ends were cut back, 3 bases at V and 1 base at J, with 8 bases in the middle. The CDR3 totals 14 residues. Per the germline V gene, CDR1 is SGHKS and CDR2 is YYEKEE (reference sequence). The CDR3 protein is CASSWDSSGNTIYF. As DNA, the CDR3 is TGTGCCAGCAGCTGGGACTCATCTGGAAACACCATATATTTT.

This chain links TRBV19 with TRBJ2-3; 8 bases line up with TRBD2. Per the germline V gene, CDR1 is LNHDA and CDR2 is SQIVND (reference sequence). The CDR3 extends over 16 amino acids. Trimming took 4 bases from V and 1 from J; bases not matched to a gene: 7. The CDR3 DNA sequence: TGTGCCAGTAGTACCCCCAGCGGGAGTGGCACAGATACGCAGTATTTT. It specifies CASSTPSGSGTDTQYF.

This sequence joins TRBV2 and TRBJ2-7; no definite D call. V dropped 8 bases and J dropped 0 bases, with 8 bases sitting between them. This CDR3 has 12 amino acids. The germline V gene encodes CDR1 SNHLY and CDR2 FYNNEI. The CDR3 protein is CASQDYSYEQYF. CDR3 in DNA: TGTGCCAGCCAGGATTACTCCTACGAGCAGTACTTC.

The chain combines TRBV19 with TRBJ1-5, with 7 positions matching TRBD1. With V trimmed by 6 bases and J by 7 bases, 15 bases remained unmatched. CDR3 length: 16 residues. The germline gives CDR1 LNHDA, CDR2 SQIVND (reference sequence). The DNA for the CDR3 is TGTGCCAGTAGGCCGGCCTGGGACAGAACGGGCCAGCCCCAGCATTTT. Protein: CASRPAWDRTGQPQHF.